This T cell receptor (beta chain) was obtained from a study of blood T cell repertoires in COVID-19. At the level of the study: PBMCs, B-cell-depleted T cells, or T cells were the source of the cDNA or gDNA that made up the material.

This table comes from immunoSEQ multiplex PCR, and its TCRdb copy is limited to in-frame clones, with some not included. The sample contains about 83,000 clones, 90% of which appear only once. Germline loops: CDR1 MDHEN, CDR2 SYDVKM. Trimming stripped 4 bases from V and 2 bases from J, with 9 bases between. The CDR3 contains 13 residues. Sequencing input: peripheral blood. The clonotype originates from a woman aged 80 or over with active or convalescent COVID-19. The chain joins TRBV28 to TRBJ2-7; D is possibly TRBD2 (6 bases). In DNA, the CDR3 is TGTGCCAGCAGTTGGGGGGTCCCCTACGAGCAGTACTTC. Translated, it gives CASSWGVPYEQYF.